The present T cell receptor beta chain was sequenced within a study of shared clonotypes between healthy human individuals. Unmatched junction bases numbered 9, after V lost 0 bases and J lost 4 bases. The germline V gene encodes CDR1 SGHRS and CDR2 YFSETQ. This CDR3 is built from 18 residues. The data were produced by immunoSEQ multiplex PCR, yet TCRdb's version contains in-frame clones alone and is incomplete. Here the sample spans about 2,500,000 clones, around 94% being singletons. This TCR was recovered from a man aged 18 to 29 in good health. The chain employs TRBV5-1 and TRBJ2-1; the match to TRBD2 covers 11 bases. The sample comprised naive CD4+ T cells sorted from blood. Specified subset: CD45RA+ positively selected. The CDR3 coding sequence is TGCGCCAGCAGCTTGGAAATAGAGACTAGCGGGACATACAATGAGCAGTTCTTC. It encodes CASSLEIETSGTYNEQFF.